Listed below are T cell receptor beta chains from one sample, sequenced in a study of blood T cell repertoires in COVID-19. TCRdb keeps only in-frame clones here, not all; method: immunoSEQ multiplex PCR. The data hold 150,000 to 200,000 clones, with roughly 84% observed a single time. What was sequenced was peripheral blood. Every receptor here comes from a person aged 70 to 85 with COVID-19, enrolled during active disease. Both conserved end residues are part of each CDR3. A D gene is named only where the DNA matches it firmly. Some rows mark clone size as missing; the rest say once, few, many or name a class of expanded clone.

>TRBV27|NA|NA|TRBJ2-7
TGTGCCAGCAGTTCGTTTAGGGGGAGGGCGTACGAGCAGTACTTC
CASSSFRGRAYEQYF
>TRBV7-2|TRBD1|NA|TRBJ1-2
TGTGCCAGCAGCTTAGCGGCAGGGGGCTTCTATGGCTACACCTTC
CASSLAAGGFYGYTF
>TRBV5-1|NA|many|TRBJ1-4
TGCGCCAGCAGCTTGGCACAGGGAAATGAAAAACTGTTTTTT
CASSLAQGNEKLFF
>TRBV7-9|TRBD1|NA|TRBJ1-1
TGTGCCAGCAGCCACAGGACAGGGGGGGTCGACACTGAAGCTTTCTTT
CASSHRTGGVDTEAFF
>TRBV18|NA|NA|TRBJ2-6
TGTGCCAGCTCCCTCCTAACGGTAACTGGGGCCAACGTCCTGACTTTC
CASSLLTVTGANVLTF
>TRBV5-4|TRBD2|NA|TRBJ2-3
TGTGCCAGCAGCTTGTTAGGTAGCGGGGGCGTTACTGGGGGCACAGATACGCAGTATTTT
CASSLLGSGGVTGGTDTQYF
>TRBV7-6|TRBD2|once|TRBJ2-7
TGTGCCAGCAGCTTGGCTAGCGGGGAGTCCTACGAGCAGTACTTC
CASSLASGESYEQYF
>TRBV19|NA|NA|TRBJ1-5
TGTGCCAGTAGTCTTCAAGGGGACACTTATCAGCCCCAGCATTTT
CASSLQGDTYQPQHF
>TRBV6-5|TRBD1|NA|TRBJ1-6
TGTGCCAGCAGTAATCCGGGACAGTATAATTCACCCCTCCACTTT
CASSNPGQYNSPLHF
>TRBV6-5|TRBD1|few|TRBJ2-7
TGTGCCAGCAGTTACTCGGAGACAGGGGCCTACGAGCAGTACTTC
CASSYSETGAYEQYF
>TRBV5-1|NA|once|TRBJ2-1
TGCGCCAGCAGCTCCGGGAGCCTGAACAATGAGCAGTTCTTC
CASSSGSLNNEQFF
>TRBV6-2/TRBV6-3|TRBD2|NA|TRBJ2-1
TGTGCCAGCAGTTACGGGGGACTAGCGGACAATGAGCAGTTCTTC
CASSYGGLADNEQFF
>TRBV18|TRBD1|NA|TRBJ1-6
TGTGCCAGCTCATCCGGACAGGTTAATTCACCCCTCCACTTT
CASSSGQVNSPLHF
>TRBV27|TRBD2|NA|TRBJ2-7
TGTGCCAGCAGACCGGGACTAGCGTCTGACGAGCAGTACTTC
CASRPGLASDEQYF